The rows below give T cell receptor beta chains drawn from one sample of a study of blood T cell repertoires in COVID-19. Sequencing used immunoSEQ multiplex PCR; TCRdb keeps in-frame clones, though not all of them. In the table there are 110,000 to 150,000 clones, 80% to 90% of which are singletons. Specimen: peripheral blood. These receptors came from a man aged 60-69 years with active or convalescent COVID-19. Each CDR3 is given with its conserved first and last residue. D genes are given only for firm matches. The size entry is marked missing in some rows and otherwise reads once, few, many or a size class.

j_call v_call clone_size d_call cdr3_aa cdr3_nt
TRBJ1-2 TRBV6-5 NA NA CASEVHSGYGYTF TGTGCCAGCGAGGTTCATTCAGGGTATGGCTACACCTTC
TRBJ1-4 TRBV11-2 NA NA CASSLGLKGPEKLFF TGTGCCAGCAGCTTGGGGCTTAAAGGACCCGAAAAACTGTTTTTT
TRBJ1-1 TRBV6-5 NA NA CASSTFMNTEAFF TGTGCCAGCAGTACTTTCATGAACACTGAAGCTTTCTTT
TRBJ1-5 TRBV7-2 NA NA CASSLAGLSNQPQHF TGTGCCAGCAGCTTAGCGGGCTTGAGCAATCAGCCCCAGCATTTT
TRBJ1-5 TRBV11-2 NA NA CASSLVGRGGNQPQHF TGTGCCAGCAGCTTAGTAGGCAGGGGAGGCAATCAGCCCCAGCATTTT
TRBJ2-7 TRBV7-8 NA NA CASSLSSGPYEQYF TGTGCCAGCAGCTTATCTTCAGGGCCCTACGAGCAGTACTTC
TRBJ2-3 TRBV2 NA NA CASSELGAGRRIMQYF TGTGCCAGCAGTGAATTAGGGGCGGGGAGGCGGATTATGCAGTATTTT
TRBJ2-6 TRBV27 few NA CASSQQAGANVLTF TGTGCCAGCAGTCAACAGGCTGGGGCCAACGTCCTGACTTTC
TRBJ1-1 TRBV12-3/TRBV12-4 NA NA CASTLRGGTEAFF TGTGCCAGCACCCTGCGGGGGGGCACTGAAGCTTTCTTT
TRBJ2-1 TRBV9 NA TRBD2 CASSGTGGTATLGEQFF TGTGCCAGCAGCGGAACGGGGGGGACTGCAACCTTGGGTGAGCAGTTCTTC
TRBJ1-1 TRBV28 NA NA CASSLSLRGGAEAFF TGTGCCAGCAGTTTATCCCTCCGGGGGGGGGCTGAAGCTTTCTTT
TRBJ2-1 TRBV5-5 NA TRBD2 CASSFGPAGGNNEQFF TGTGCCAGCAGCTTCGGCCCAGCGGGGGGGAATAATGAGCAGTTCTTC
TRBJ1-5 TRBV7-8 few NA CASTPWGGSNQPQHF TGTGCCAGCACTCCCTGGGGGGGGAGCAATCAGCCCCAGCATTTT
TRBJ2-5 TRBV10-3 NA TRBD2 CAIRREDGETQYF TGTGCCATCAGGCGGGAGGACGGGGAGACCCAGTACTTC
TRBJ2-6 TRBV7-9 few TRBD1 CASRPPFRGLGANVLTF TGTGCCAGCAGACCTCCTTTCAGGGGGCTCGGGGCCAACGTCCTGACTTTC
TRBJ2-5 TRBV5-1 NA NA CASSLGPSSETQYF TGCGCCAGCAGCTTGGGGCCGTCGTCGGAGACCCAGTACTTC
TRBJ2-1 TRBV30 NA NA CAWNGEISYNEQFF TGTGCCTGGAACGGGGAAATCTCCTACAATGAGCAGTTCTTC
TRBJ1-2 TRBV18 NA TRBD1 CASSPGQGEIGYTF TGTGCCAGCTCACCGGGACAGGGGGAAATTGGCTACACCTTC
TRBJ2-3 TRBV18 NA TRBD2 CASSPLAGGTDTQYF TGTGCCAGCTCACCCCTAGCGGGGGGCACAGATACGCAGTATTTT
TRBJ1-5 TRBV20-1 NA NA CSATLQGPQHF TGCAGTGCTACCCTACAGGGTCCCCAGCATTTT
TRBJ2-2 TRBV7-2 NA NA CASSVEPRVGGELFF TGTGCCAGCAGCGTAGAACCGAGAGTTGGCGGGGAGCTGTTTTTT
TRBJ2-4 TRBV19 NA TRBD1 CASSIVPGTGKGHIQYF TGTGCCAGTAGTATAGTGCCTGGGACAGGGAAGGGACACATTCAGTACTTC
TRBJ2-1 TRBV10-1 NA NA CASSEYSIHEQFF TGCGCCAGCAGTGAATACAGCATCCATGAGCAGTTCTTC
TRBJ2-1 TRBV10-3 NA TRBD2 CAISELWTSGDVEADNEQFF TGTGCCATCAGTGAGCTGTGGACTAGCGGAGACGTAGAGGCAGACAATGAGCAGTTCTTC
TRBJ2-7 TRBV7-2 once TRBD1 CASSFHRQGAREQYF TGTGCCAGCAGTTTCCACCGACAGGGGGCGCGGGAGCAGTACTTC
TRBJ1-2 TRBV4-1 NA NA CASSQGAGFYGYTF TGCGCCAGCAGCCAAGGTGCAGGATTCTATGGCTACACCTTC
TRBJ2-1 TRBV4-1 once TRBD2 CASSQEGATGGYNEQFF TGCGCCAGCAGCCAAGAAGGCGCAACGGGAGGGTACAATGAGCAGTTCTTC
TRBJ1-4 TRBV28 NA TRBD1 CASRRTGSHEKLFF TGTGCCAGCAGGAGGACAGGGTCTCATGAAAAACTGTTTTTT
TRBJ1-2 TRBV30 NA NA CAWSPRLGREVGGYTF TGTGCCTGGAGTCCTCGCCTCGGGAGGGAAGTCGGTGGCTACACCTTC
TRBJ1-2 TRBV20-1 NA NA CSPDMVYGYTF TGCAGTCCGGACATGGTCTATGGCTACACCTTC
TRBJ1-1 TRBV2 NA NA CASSEALRGTEAFF TGTGCCAGCAGTGAAGCGCTTCGGGGAACTGAAGCTTTCTTT
TRBJ2-2 TRBV5-1 NA TRBD1 CASSPRTGFDTGELFF TGCGCCAGCAGCCCCCGGACAGGTTTTGACACCGGGGAGCTGTTTTTT
TRBJ1-1 TRBV7-8 NA NA CASSSRQDRPVTEAFF TGTGCCAGCAGCAGCCGACAGGACCGACCCGTCACTGAAGCTTTCTTT
TRBJ1-2 TRBV4-3 NA NA CASSQGWTLFNYGYTF TGCGCCAGCAGCCAAGGATGGACACTCTTTAACTATGGCTACACCTTC
TRBJ1-1 TRBV13 NA NA CASSLEEWGLMNTEAFF TGTGCCAGCAGCTTAGAAGAGTGGGGACTGATGAACACTGAAGCTTTCTTT
TRBJ1-2 TRBV5-1 few TRBD1 CASSLGNLGQGDYGYTF TGCGCCAGCAGCTTGGGGAACTTGGGACAGGGGGACTATGGCTACACCTTC
TRBJ2-5 TRBV6-5 NA TRBD2 CASGLAQETQYF TGTGCCAGCGGACTAGCCCAAGAGACCCAGTACTTC
TRBJ1-2 TRBV25-1 NA NA CASSEPGTGSGGYTF TGTGCCAGCAGTGAACCCGGAACAGGGAGCGGTGGCTACACCTTC
TRBJ2-2 TRBV19 few NA CASSQNFAGIVRGTGELFF TGTGCCAGTAGTCAAAACTTTGCAGGGATTGTGCGGGGCACCGGGGAGCTGTTTTTT
TRBJ1-1 TRBV6-6 NA TRBD1 CASSYLTGDDTEAFF TGTGCCAGCAGTTACCTAACAGGGGATGACACTGAAGCTTTCTTT
TRBJ2-1 TRBV10-3 few TRBD2 CAISEGSGDEQFF TGTGCCATCAGTGAGGGTAGCGGGGATGAGCAGTTCTTC
TRBJ1-1 TRBV29-1 NA TRBD1 CSTRTGRTNTEAFF TGCAGCACTAGGACAGGGCGAACGAACACTGAAGCTTTCTTT
TRBJ2-7 TRBV7-7 NA NA CASSFSGEGSYEQYF TGTGCTAGCAGCTTTTCAGGGGAGGGGTCCTACGAGCAGTACTTC
TRBJ1-2 TRBV4-3 NA NA CASSQDRGPLVDGYTF TGCGCCAGCAGCCAAGATAGGGGCCCCTTGGTGGATGGCTACACCTTC
TRBJ1-5 TRBV7-8 NA NA CASSLVGVLSNQPQHF TGTGCCAGCAGCTTAGTAGGGGTCCTTAGCAATCAGCCCCAGCATTTT
TRBJ1-5 TRBV19 NA NA CASSQRDIYSNQPQHF TGTGCCAGTAGTCAACGGGACATCTATAGCAATCAGCCCCAGCATTTT
TRBJ1-5 TRBV7-8 few NA CASSSWRENQPQHF TGTGCCAGCAGTAGCTGGAGGGAGAATCAGCCCCAGCATTTT
TRBJ1-5 TRBV6-5 NA TRBD1 CASRPTGTVNQPQHF TGTGCCAGCAGACCCACCGGGACAGTTAATCAGCCCCAGCATTTT
TRBJ2-7 TRBV9 NA NA CASSAEGRTYEQYF TGTGCCAGCAGCGCGGAGGGACGGACCTACGAGCAGTACTTC
TRBJ2-3 TRBV28 NA TRBD2 CASSPLELGGSFRTDTQYF TGTGCCAGCAGTCCACTGGAGTTGGGCGGGAGTTTCCGCACAGATACGCAGTATTTT
TRBJ1-2 TRBV7-2 NA TRBD1 CASSLGGQGVVRYTF TGTGCCAGCAGCTTAGGGGGACAGGGAGTTGTCCGCTACACCTTC
TRBJ2-2 TRBV7-7 NA TRBD1 CASSTDRGGGELFF TGTGCTAGCAGCACCGACAGGGGCGGCGGGGAGCTGTTTTTT
TRBJ2-1 TRBV5-1 NA NA CASSLDGSQSNEQFF TGCGCCAGCAGCTTGGACGGGAGCCAGTCCAATGAGCAGTTCTTC
TRBJ1-3 TRBV2 NA NA CASRPGDGGNTIYF TGTGCCAGCAGACCAGGGGACGGTGGAAACACCATATATTTT
TRBJ1-1 TRBV11-2 NA TRBD1 CASSGQGGNTEAFF TGTGCCAGCAGCGGACAGGGAGGGAACACTGAAGCTTTCTTT
TRBJ2-1 TRBV6-6 NA TRBD2 CASSYSPGLAYNEQFF TGTGCCAGCAGTTACTCGCCCGGACTAGCCTACAATGAGCAGTTCTTC
TRBJ2-1 TRBV5-4 NA TRBD2 CASSSSGSAYNEQFF TGTGCCAGCAGCTCCAGCGGGAGTGCCTACAATGAGCAGTTCTTC
TRBJ2-3 TRBV24-1 NA NA CATSSTRTDTQYF TGTGCCACCAGCAGTACCCGCACAGATACGCAGTATTTT
TRBJ2-2 TRBV29-1 NA TRBD1 CSVAAGTANTGELFF TGCAGCGTTGCAGCCGGGACAGCGAACACCGGGGAGCTGTTTTTT